This is a list of T cell receptor beta chains from one sample in a study of blood T cell repertoires in COVID-19. Assay: immunoSEQ multiplex PCR; the TCRdb copy retains only in-frame clones and omits some. The data contain 400,000 to 450,000 clones, more than 80% of them singletons. Material: peripheral blood. These receptors were taken from a woman in her 30s with active or convalescent COVID-19. Both conserved end residues are trimmed from each CDR3.

v_call cdr3_aa
TRBV10-1 ASSDGGRSDTGELF
TRBV27 ASHWGGAPNTEAF
TRBV4-2 ASSQEAREVTGELF
TRBV5-1 ASSYATGVEQY
TRBV7-2 ASSSRQGALGYT
TRBV5-1 ASSTTSGFTDTQY
TRBV5-4 ASSTGQGNSPLH
TRBV19 ASSIPGSANTGELF
TRBV6-5 ASRGGRLLNYEQY
TRBV27 ASSLIWRENEKLF
TRBV19 ASKVLETAGSGELF
TRBV5-1 ASSPGQPNYGYT
TRBV6-1 ASSEGEGGHEKLF